The present entry profiles one TCR beta chain with its context. The antigen remains unidentified. Splitting of each subset's genomic DNA was done evenly across several immunoSEQ plates. Sequenced by immunoSEQ multiplex PCR; TCRdb stores in-frame clones only, minus some. The table shows roughly 1,600,000 clones, with approximately 98.5% occurring only once. The data belong to a study of shared clonotypes between healthy human individuals. This CDR3 has 16 residues. The junction had 9 bases not matched to a gene; V was cut back by 0 bases and J by 9 bases. Germline values: CDR1 KGHSH, CDR2 LQKENI. The study, taken as a whole, reports: Limitation of the genetic and exposure-history diversity represented came from the few donors.

This chain links TRBV18 with TRBJ2-1; TRBD2 agrees at 9 bases. This TCR came from a man between 25 and 39 years old in good health. The sequencing sample was made of naive CD4+ T cells sorted from blood. Subset in this sample: CD45RA+ positively selected. CDR3 sequence reads: CASSPPIAGANSEQFF. CDR3 sequence (DNA): TGTGCCAGCTCACCACCGATAGCGGGAGCGAATAGTGAGCAGTTCTTC.